Presented here are 23 T cell receptor beta chains from one specimen sequenced in a study of regulatory T cells in long-lasting Graves disease. Time point described: newly diagnosed GD, antithyroid drugs for less than 3 months. Following extraction of RNA from PBMCs, that RNA was used to make the TCR library. Arm-PCR of CDR3 regions with iRepertoire HTBI primers generated TCR beta libraries. TCRdb reanalysed the multiplex PCR reads using MiXCR and keeps one entry per CDR3 protein. Of about 560,000 distinct CDR3 sequences listed, around 15% are singletons. The same specimen was also included in a second study, on T cells in Graves' hyperthyroidism and ophthalmopathy.

The sequencing here drew on peripheral blood mononuclear cells (PBMCs), taken at new diagnosis, from a patient treated with antithyroid drugs. The receptors here all came from a man between 18 and 29 years old with Graves disease.

This clonotype has a handful of counts. The chain carries TRBV10-3 and TRBJ2-7; 13 bases align to TRBD2. Germline V gene sequence: CDR1 ENHRY, CDR2 SYGVKD. This CDR3 region has 19 residues. V gave up 3 bases and J gave up 4 bases; unmatched junction bases: 15. The CDR3 loop is CAISDWTSGRSYLGYEQYF. CDR3 in DNA: TGTGCCATCAGTGACTGGACTAGCGGGAGATCATACCTAGGATACGAGCAGTACTTC.

The chain recombines TRBV5-1 with TRBJ1-6, with 8 bases fitting TRBD1. Germline CDR1 and CDR2: SGHRS and YFSETQ. The CDR3 extends over 14 amino acids. The V segment lost 5 bases and the J segment 9 bases; nucleotides outside the gene matches: 7. The CDR3 nucleotides read TGCGCCAGCAGTTCTGGACAGGGCAGTTCACCCCTCCACTTT. The encoded protein is CASSSGQGSSPLHF.

This clonotype occurred many times. The chain is built from TRBV30 and TRBJ2-7, with 10 bases lining up with TRBD1. The CDR3 is 16 residues long. Germline loops: CDR1 GTSNPN, CDR2 SVGIG (reference sequence). Trimming cost V 5 bases and J 0 bases; bases outside gene matches: 10. CDR3 sequence (DNA): TGTGCCTGGCAAGCTTACGGGGACAGGGGCTCCTACGAGCAGTACTTC. As protein: CAWQAYGDRGSYEQYF.

There are many counts of this clonotype. The V and J genes are TRBV20-1 and TRBJ1-2, with TRBD1 as a possible D gene (6 bases). The V end was cut by 5 bases, the J end by 7 bases, with 20 bases between. CDR1 and CDR2 from the germline V gene are DFQATT and SNEGSKA (reference sequence). The CDR3 runs to 14 residues. The CDR3 sequence: CSAFPTGRGVGYTF. In DNA form, the CDR3 reads TGCAGTGCTTTCCCGACAGGACGCGGGGTTGGCTACACCTTC.

In this sample, this clonotype turned up many times. The rearrangement uses TRBV12-3 or TRBV12-4 and TRBJ2-3, with D perhaps matching TRBD2 (7 bases). V was shortened by 6 bases and J by 4 bases, with 26 bases between the two germline ends. The CDR3 is 18 amino acids. CDR3 nucleotides: TGTGCCAGCAGCCCGGGTTCAGCGGGGAGGGGGGATCCAGATACGCAGTATTTT. This codes for CASSPGSAGRGDPDTQYF.

This clonotype has ten or more counts. The V call is TRBV7-2, the J call TRBJ2-7; possible D gene TRBD2, 6 bases. Trimming cost V 2 bases and J 7 bases, with 12 bases left between them. CDR3 length: 13 residues. The germline V gene encodes CDR1 SGHTA and CDR2 FQGNSA. CDR3 loop: CASSLFRGGEQYF. The CDR3 bases are TGTGCCAGCAGCTTATTTCGTGGGGGGGAGCAGTACTTC. The full variable domain, its missing parts supplied by reference TRBV7-2 and TRBJ2-7, is GAGVSQSPSNKVTEKGKDVELRCDPISGHTALYWYRQSLGQGLEFLIYFQGNSAPDKSGLPSDRFSAERTGGSVSTLTIQRTQQEDSAVYLCASSLFRGGEQYFGPGTRLTVT.

A few counts support this clonotype. The V call is TRBV20-1, the J call TRBJ1-1; no reliable D call. The V and J ends lost 5 bases and 2 bases respectively, with 6 bases between them. Germline CDR1 and CDR2: DFQATT and SNEGSKA (reference sequence). The CDR3 consists of 11 residues. The CDR3, as DNA: TGCAGTGCTTTGGTAAACACTGAAGCTTTCTTT. This codes for CSALVNTEAFF.

This clonotype was seen repeatedly, ten times or more. The V gene is TRBV6-7, the J gene TRBJ1-6; D may be TRBD1 (5 bases). TRBV6-7 carries the ORF label, with uncertain function. The germline V and J ends were trimmed by 0 bases and 5 bases, with 14 bases remaining between them. The CDR3 is 17 residues long. This CDR3 is CASSYSRRGMNNSPLHF. The CDR3 DNA sequence: TGTGCCAGCAGTTACTCGAGGCGGGGGATGAATAATTCACCCCTCCACTTT.

This clonotype was counted at least ten times. This chain links TRBV29-1 with TRBJ2-3; TRBD1 aligns across 10 bases. The V segment lost 3 bases and the J segment 3 bases; nucleotides outside the gene matches: 6. CDR1 is SQVTM, CDR2 ANQGSEA, per germline. The CDR3 totals 15 residues. Here the CDR3 DNA reads TGCAGCGTTGATGGAGTGGACAGGGGGACAGATACGCAGTATTTT. It encodes CSVDGVDRGTDTQYF.

The chain links TRBV11-2 to TRBJ2-4; 10 bases are a match to TRBD1. Germline-derived CDR1 and CDR2 are SGHAT and FQNNGV. The length of the CDR3 is 17 residues. J was trimmed by 3 bases and V by 3 bases; bases with no gene match: 8. CDR3 sequence (DNA): TGTGCCAGCAGCTTGGGGACAGGGGTCTTTGACAAAAACATTCAGTACTTC. Protein product: CASSLGTGVFDKNIQYF.

This clonotype was counted ten times or more. The V and J genes are TRBV20-1 and TRBJ2-1; 9 positions match TRBD2. With 6 bases clipped from V and 10 bases from J, the junction kept 19 bases outside the gene matches. The CDR3 is 16 amino acids. Germline loops: CDR1 DFQATT, CDR2 SNEGSKA (reference sequence). Here the CDR3 DNA reads TGCAGTGCCCGGCACCTCGCGGGGGGGAGCGGAGGGGAGCAGTTCTTC. This sequence encodes CSARHLAGGSGGEQFF.

This chain connects TRBV6-1 to TRBJ1-6; possible D gene TRBD1, 6 bases. Between the trimmed V and J ends, which lost 7 bases and 10 bases, there was a span of 14 bases. Germline assignment: CDR1 MNHNS and CDR2 SASEGT. The CDR3 totals 13 residues. DNA of the CDR3: TGTGCCAGCACAGACAGGTTCGAATCACCCCTCCACTTT. Residues: CASTDRFESPLHF.

This clonotype has more than one count but fewer than ten. In nucleotides, the CDR3 is TGTGCCAGCAGCCGGCATACTAGCACCAATGAGCAGTTCTTC. Translating gives CASSRHTSTNEQFF. The V and J genes are TRBV7-2 and TRBJ2-1; TRBD2 is a possible D gene (6 bases). CDR1 and CDR2 from the germline V gene are SGHTA and FQGNSA. CDR3 length: 14 amino acids. V shed 5 bases and J shed 6 bases, with 14 bases lying between them.

This clonotype was detected only a few times. The chain employs TRBV5-1 and TRBJ2-1, with a weak D call TRBD1 (6 bases). Germline V lookup: CDR1 SGHRS, CDR2 YFSETQ. The CDR3 runs 16 residues. V was cut by 4 bases and J by 0 bases, with 14 bases left in between. CDR3 sequence (DNA): TGCGCCAGCAGCAGGGACACCTCGAGCTCCTACAATGAGCAGTTCTTC. Its translation: CASSRDTSSSYNEQFF.

For this clonotype: Sequence at one end of the junction differs from germline and may be a read error. The chain uses TRBV5-1 and TRBJ2-1, with D perhaps matching TRBD1 or TRBD2 (6 bases each). Germline-derived CDR1 and CDR2 are SGHRS and YFSETQ. This CDR3 spans 16 amino acids. The CDR3 loop is CASSFLGGTAPNEQFF. The DNA for the CDR3 is TGTGCCAGCAGCTTCCTAGGGGGGACGGCCCCCAATGAGCAGTTCTTC.

This chain connects TRBV3-1 to TRBJ2-7; 8 bases align to TRBD1. V shed 1 base, J shed 4 bases, and the junction held 9 bases outside the gene matches. This CDR3 contains 16 residues. The germline V gene encodes CDR1 LGHDT and CDR2 YNNKEL (reference sequence). In nucleotides, the CDR3 is TGTGCCAGCAGCCAAGTCCGACAGGGGAGTTGGTACGAGCAGTACTTC. Translated, it gives CASSQVRQGSWYEQYF.

A note on this clonotype: A much larger clone lies one base from this, so it may be a read error. This chain connects TRBV6-2 or TRBV6-3 to TRBJ2-7, with a possible D match to TRBD2 (5 bases). The CDR3 covers 14 residues. Per germline, CDR1 MNHEY and CDR2 SVGEGT. V was pared by 2 bases and J by 4 bases, with 12 bases between. DNA for the CDR3: TGTGCCAGCAGTTACGTCGCGGGCAGGTACGAGCAGTACTTC. Protein product: CASSYVAGRYEQYF.

The gene calls are TRBV5-5 and TRBJ2-3; 8 bases align to TRBD1. Germline values: CDR1 SGHKS, CDR2 YYEKEE (reference sequence). The trim removed 4 bases at V and 2 bases at J, leaving 9 bases unmatched. The CDR3 has 16 amino acids. CDR3 in DNA: TGTGCCAGCAGCCCCCCCGGACAGGGACCCACAGATACGCAGTATTTT. This codes for CASSPPGQGPTDTQYF.

This clonotype was counted between two and nine times. This chain uses TRBV5-5 with TRBJ1-1; TRBD1 agrees at 7 bases. This CDR3 is 17 amino acids long. With 2 bases clipped from V and 4 bases from J, the junction kept 14 bases outside the gene matches. The germline V gene encodes CDR1 SGHKS and CDR2 YYEKEE (reference sequence). CDR3 loop: CASSFFPSDRAGTEAFF. The CDR3, as DNA: TGTGCCAGCAGCTTTTTCCCTTCCGACAGGGCTGGCACTGAAGCTTTCTTT.

J is TRBJ1-6 and V is TRBV6-4; TRBD1 matches at 12 bases. The CDR3 loop spans 18 amino acids. CDR1 is MRHNA and CDR2 is SNTAGT in the germline V gene. J gave up 2 bases and V 3 bases, and 5 bases lay outside the gene matches. The CDR3 is CASSEMGTGGAYNSPLHF. CDR3 nucleotide sequence: TGTGCCAGCAGTGAGATGGGGACAGGGGGCGCCTATAATTCACCCCTCCACTTT.

This clonotype appeared many times. The chain recombines TRBV7-3 with TRBJ1-1; possibly TRBD1 for D (5 bases). Trimming removed 5 bases at V and 1 base at J, with 17 bases between. CDR1 and CDR2 (germline): SGHTA, FQGTGA. The CDR3 runs to 16 residues. CDR3 DNA sequence: TGTGCCAGCAGCCCCTTTCTGTTACAGGCGAACACTGAAGCTTTCTTT. Protein: CASSPFLLQANTEAFF.

Remarks on this clonotype: This may come from a read error, since a much larger clone is one base off. The chain combines TRBV5-1 with TRBJ2-3, with 8 bases aligning to TRBD1. Trimming at V came to 5 bases and at J to 5 bases, leaving 13 bases not matched to a gene. Germline loops: CDR1 SGHRS, CDR2 YFSETQ. This CDR3 has 16 residues. DNA for the CDR3: TGCGCCAGCAGACTGACAGGGGCTGTCGGCATAGATACGCAGTATTTT. This translates into CASRLTGAVGIDTQYF.

This clonotype has ten or more counts. The chain carries TRBV20-1 and TRBJ2-3; 9 nucleotides agree with TRBD1. V was pared by 6 bases and J by 5 bases, with 9 bases of the junction left unmatched. The CDR3 totals 14 residues. Germline V gene sequence: CDR1 DFQATT, CDR2 SNEGSKA (reference sequence). The CDR3 DNA is TGCAGTGCCACCCCGGGACAGGGCGGAGATACGCAGTATTTT. Translating gives CSATPGQGGDTQYF.